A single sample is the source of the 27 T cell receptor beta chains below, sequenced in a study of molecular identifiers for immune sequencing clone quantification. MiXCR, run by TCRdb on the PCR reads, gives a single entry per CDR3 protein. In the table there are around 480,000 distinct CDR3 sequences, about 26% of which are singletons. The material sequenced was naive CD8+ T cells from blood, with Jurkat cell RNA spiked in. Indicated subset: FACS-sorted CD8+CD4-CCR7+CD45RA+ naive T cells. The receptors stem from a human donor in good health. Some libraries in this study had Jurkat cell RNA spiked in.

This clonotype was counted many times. CDR3 DNA: TGTGCCAGCAGTTCGGCCAGGGGTAACTACGAGCAGTACTTC. This codes for CASSSARGNYEQYF. The chain recombines TRBV6-5 with TRBJ2-7, with D perhaps matching TRBD1 (6 bases). Germline-derived CDR1 and CDR2 are MNHEY and SVGAGI. Trimming stripped 4 bases from V and 3 bases from J, with 13 bases between. This CDR3 comprises 14 residues.

Here the CDR3 reads CASTLRDRENHEQYF. As DNA, the CDR3 is TGTGCCAGCACCCTCCGGGACAGGGAAAACCACGAGCAGTACTTC. This chain uses TRBV7-2 with TRBJ2-7, with 9 bases that match TRBD1. Losses at the gene ends were 7 bases for V and 5 bases for J; bases not matched to a gene: 12. Per germline, CDR1 SGHTA and CDR2 FQGNSA. The CDR3 is 15 residues long.

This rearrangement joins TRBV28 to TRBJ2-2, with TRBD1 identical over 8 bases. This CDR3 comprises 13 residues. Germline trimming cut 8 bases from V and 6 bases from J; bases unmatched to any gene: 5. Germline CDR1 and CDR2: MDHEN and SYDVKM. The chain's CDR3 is CASRQGFAGELFF. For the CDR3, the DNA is TGTGCCAGCCGACAGGGGTTCGCCGGGGAGCTGTTTTTT.

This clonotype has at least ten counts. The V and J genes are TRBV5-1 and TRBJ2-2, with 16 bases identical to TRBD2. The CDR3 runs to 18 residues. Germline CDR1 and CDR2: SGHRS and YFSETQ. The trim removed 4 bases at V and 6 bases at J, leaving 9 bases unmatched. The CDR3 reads CASSTGLAGGTLPGELFF. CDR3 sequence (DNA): TGCGCCAGCAGCACGGGACTAGCGGGAGGGACCTTGCCCGGGGAGCTGTTTTTT.

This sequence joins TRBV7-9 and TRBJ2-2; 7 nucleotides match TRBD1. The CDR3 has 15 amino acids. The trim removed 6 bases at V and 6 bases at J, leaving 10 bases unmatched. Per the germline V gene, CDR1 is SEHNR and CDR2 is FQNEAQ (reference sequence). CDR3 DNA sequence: TGTGCCAGCAGTACACAGGGGACCTACGCCGGGGAGCTGTTTTTT. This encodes CASSTQGTYAGELFF.

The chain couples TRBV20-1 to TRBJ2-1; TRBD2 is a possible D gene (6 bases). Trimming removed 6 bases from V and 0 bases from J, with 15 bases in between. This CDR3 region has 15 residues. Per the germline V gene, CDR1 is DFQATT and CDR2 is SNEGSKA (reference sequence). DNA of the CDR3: TGCAGTGCATATTTACTAGCCACCTCCTACAATGAGCAGTTCTTC. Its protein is CSAYLLATSYNEQFF.

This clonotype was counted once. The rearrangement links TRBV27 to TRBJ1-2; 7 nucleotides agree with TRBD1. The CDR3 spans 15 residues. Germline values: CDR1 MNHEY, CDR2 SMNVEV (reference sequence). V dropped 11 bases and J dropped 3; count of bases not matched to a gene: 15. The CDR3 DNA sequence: TGTGCCCGCCGCCCCGTAAGGGGGCCAGACTATGGCTACACCTTC. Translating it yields CARRPVRGPDYGYTF.

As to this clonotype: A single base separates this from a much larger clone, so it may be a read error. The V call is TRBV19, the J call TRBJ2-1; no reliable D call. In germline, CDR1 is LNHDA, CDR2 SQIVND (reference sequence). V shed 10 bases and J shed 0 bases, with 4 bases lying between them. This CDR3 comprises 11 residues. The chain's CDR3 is CATSSYNEQFF. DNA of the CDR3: TGTGCCACCAGCTCCTACAATGAGCAGTTCTTC.

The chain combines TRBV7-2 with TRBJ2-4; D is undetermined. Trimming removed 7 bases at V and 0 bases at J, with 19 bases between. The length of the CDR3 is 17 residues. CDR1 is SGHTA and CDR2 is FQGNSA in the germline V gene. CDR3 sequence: CASNRPRTDLAKNIQYF. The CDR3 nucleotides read TGTGCCAGCAACCGACCCAGGACGGACCTAGCCAAAAACATTCAGTACTTC.

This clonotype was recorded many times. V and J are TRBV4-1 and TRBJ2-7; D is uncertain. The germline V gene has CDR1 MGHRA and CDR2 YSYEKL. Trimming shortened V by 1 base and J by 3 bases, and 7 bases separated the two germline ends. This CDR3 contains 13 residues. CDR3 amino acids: CASSQVFNYEQYF. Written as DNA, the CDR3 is TGCGCCAGCAGCCAAGTCTTTAACTACGAGCAGTACTTC.

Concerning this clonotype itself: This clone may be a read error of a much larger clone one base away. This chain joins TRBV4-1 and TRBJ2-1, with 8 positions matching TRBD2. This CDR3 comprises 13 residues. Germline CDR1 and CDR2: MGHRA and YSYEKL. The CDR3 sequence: CVSSQGEREWQFF. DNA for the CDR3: TGCGTCAGCAGCCAAGGAGAGCGGGAGTGGCAGTTCTTC.

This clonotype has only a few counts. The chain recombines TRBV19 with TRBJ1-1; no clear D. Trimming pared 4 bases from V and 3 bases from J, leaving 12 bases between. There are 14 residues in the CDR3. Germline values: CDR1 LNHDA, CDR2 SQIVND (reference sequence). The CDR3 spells CASSTVRAHTEAFF. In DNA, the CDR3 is TGTGCCAGTAGTACAGTCCGAGCCCACACTGAAGCTTTCTTT.

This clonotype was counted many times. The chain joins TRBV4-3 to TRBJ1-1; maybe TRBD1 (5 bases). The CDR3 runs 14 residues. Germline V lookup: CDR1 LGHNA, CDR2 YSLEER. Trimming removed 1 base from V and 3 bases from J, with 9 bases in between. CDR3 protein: CASSQGGGYTEAFF. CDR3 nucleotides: TGCGCCAGCAGCCAAGGCGGGGGGTACACTGAAGCTTTCTTT.

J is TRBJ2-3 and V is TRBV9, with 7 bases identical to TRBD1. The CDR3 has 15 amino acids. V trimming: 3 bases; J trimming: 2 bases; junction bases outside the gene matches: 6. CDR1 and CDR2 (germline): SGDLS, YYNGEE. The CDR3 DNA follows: TGTGCCAGCAGCGCCGGGACAGTGCACACAGATACGCAGTATTTT. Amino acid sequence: CASSAGTVHTDTQYF.

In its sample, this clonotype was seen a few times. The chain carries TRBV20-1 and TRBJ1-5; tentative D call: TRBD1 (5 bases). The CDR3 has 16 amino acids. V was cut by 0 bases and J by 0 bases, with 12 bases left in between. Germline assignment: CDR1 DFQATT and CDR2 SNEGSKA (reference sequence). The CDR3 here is CSARDHRSYSNQPQHF. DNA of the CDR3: TGCAGTGCTAGAGATCACAGGAGTTATAGCAATCAGCCCCAGCATTTT.

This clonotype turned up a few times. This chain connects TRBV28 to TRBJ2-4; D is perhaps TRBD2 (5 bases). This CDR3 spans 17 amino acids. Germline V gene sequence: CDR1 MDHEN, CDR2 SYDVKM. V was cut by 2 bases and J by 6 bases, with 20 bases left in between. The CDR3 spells CASSLGPFTSNGNIQYF. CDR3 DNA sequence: TGTGCCAGCAGTTTAGGTCCTTTTACTAGTAACGGAAACATTCAGTACTTC.

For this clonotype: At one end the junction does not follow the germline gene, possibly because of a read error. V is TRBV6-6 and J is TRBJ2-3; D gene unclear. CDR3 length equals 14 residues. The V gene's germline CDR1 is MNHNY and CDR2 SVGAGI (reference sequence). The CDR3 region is CASSPYGVPDPQYF. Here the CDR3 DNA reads TGTGCCAGCAGCCCATATGGAGTGCCAGATCCGCAGTATTTT.

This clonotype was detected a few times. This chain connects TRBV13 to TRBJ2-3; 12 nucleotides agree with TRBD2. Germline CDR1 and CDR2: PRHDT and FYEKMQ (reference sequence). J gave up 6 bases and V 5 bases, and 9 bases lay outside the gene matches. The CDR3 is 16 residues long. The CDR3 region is CASSPPSGGAVDTQYF. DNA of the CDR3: TGTGCCAGCAGCCCGCCTAGCGGGGGGGCCGTGGATACGCAGTATTTT.

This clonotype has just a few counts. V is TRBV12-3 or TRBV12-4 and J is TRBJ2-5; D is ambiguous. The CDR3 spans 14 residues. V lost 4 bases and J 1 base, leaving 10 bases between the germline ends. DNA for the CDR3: TGTGCCAGCAGTTCGGCGCAGTTCCAAGAGACCCAGTACTTC. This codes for CASSSAQFQETQYF.

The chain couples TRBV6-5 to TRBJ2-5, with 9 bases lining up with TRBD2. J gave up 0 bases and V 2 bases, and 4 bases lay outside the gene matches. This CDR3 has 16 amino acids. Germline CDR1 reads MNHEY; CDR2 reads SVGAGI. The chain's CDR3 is CASSYQVAGDQETQYF. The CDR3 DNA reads TGTGCCAGCAGTTACCAGGTAGCGGGGGACCAAGAGACCCAGTACTTC.

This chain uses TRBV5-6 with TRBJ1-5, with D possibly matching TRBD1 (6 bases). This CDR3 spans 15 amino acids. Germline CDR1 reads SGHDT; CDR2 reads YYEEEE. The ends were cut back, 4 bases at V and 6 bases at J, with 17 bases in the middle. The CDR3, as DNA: TGTGCCAGCAGCGTCACAGGGTACGGTGGTCAGCCCCAGCATTTT. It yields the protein CASSVTGYGGQPQHF. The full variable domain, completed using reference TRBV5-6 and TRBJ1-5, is DAGVTQSPTHLIKTRGQQVTLRCSPKSGHDTVSWYQQALGQGPQFIFQYYEEEERQRGNFPDRFSGHQFPNYSSELNVNALLLGDSALYLCASSVTGYGGQPQHFGDGTRLSIL.

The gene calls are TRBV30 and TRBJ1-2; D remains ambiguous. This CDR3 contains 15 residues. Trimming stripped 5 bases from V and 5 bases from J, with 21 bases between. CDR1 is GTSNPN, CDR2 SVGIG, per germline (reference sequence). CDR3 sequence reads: CAWGLLGQRTYGYTF. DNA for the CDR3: TGTGCCTGGGGTCTACTTGGGCAGAGGACGTATGGCTACACCTTC.

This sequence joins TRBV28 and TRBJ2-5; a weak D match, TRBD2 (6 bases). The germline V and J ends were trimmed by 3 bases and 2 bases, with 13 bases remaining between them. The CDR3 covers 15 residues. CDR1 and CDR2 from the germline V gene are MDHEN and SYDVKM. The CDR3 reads CASSFPGEGQETQYF. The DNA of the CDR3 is TGTGCCAGCAGTTTCCCGGGAGAAGGACAAGAGACCCAGTACTTC. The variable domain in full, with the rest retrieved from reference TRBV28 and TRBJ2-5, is DVKVTQSSRYLVKRTGEKVFLECVQDMDHENMFWYRQDPGLGLRLIYFSYDVKMKEKGDIPEGYSVSREKKERFSLILESASTNQTSMYLCASSFPGEGQETQYFGPGTRLLVL.

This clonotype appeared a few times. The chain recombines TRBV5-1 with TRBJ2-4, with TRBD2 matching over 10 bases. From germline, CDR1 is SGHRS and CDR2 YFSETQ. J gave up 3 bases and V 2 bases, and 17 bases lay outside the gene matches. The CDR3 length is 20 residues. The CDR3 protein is CASSLLRTSGGGEGKNIQYF. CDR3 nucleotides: TGCGCCAGCAGCTTACTTCGGACTAGCGGAGGGGGGGAGGGCAAAAACATTCAGTACTTC.

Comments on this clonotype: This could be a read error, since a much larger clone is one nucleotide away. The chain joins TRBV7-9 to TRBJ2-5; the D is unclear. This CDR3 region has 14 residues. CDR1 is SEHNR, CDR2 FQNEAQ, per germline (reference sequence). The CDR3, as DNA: TGTGCCAGCAGCTTCCTAATGTCCCAAGAGCCCCAGTACTTC. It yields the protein CASSFLMSQEPQYF.

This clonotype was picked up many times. The CDR3 coding sequence is TGTGCCAGCAGTGACAGTCGACCGATCAATCAGCCCCAGCATTTT. Its translation: CASSDSRPINQPQHF. J is TRBJ1-5 and V is TRBV28, with TRBD1 as a possible D gene (5 bases). This CDR3 spans 15 amino acids. Germline-derived CDR1 and CDR2 are MDHEN and SYDVKM. V was trimmed by 5 bases and J by 3 bases, leaving 14 bases between them.

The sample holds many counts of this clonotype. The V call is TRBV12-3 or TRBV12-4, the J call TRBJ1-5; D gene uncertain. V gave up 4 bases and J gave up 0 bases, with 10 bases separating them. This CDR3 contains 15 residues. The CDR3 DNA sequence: TGTGCCAGCAGTTCGTCGGGGTATAGCAATCAGCCCCAGCATTTT. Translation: CASSSSGYSNQPQHF.